This entry lists 26 T cell receptor beta chains sequenced from one sample in a study of patients and donors after allogeneic stem cell transplantation. TCRdb re-analysed the RT-PCR reads in MiXCR, keeping a single row per CDR3 protein. The sample lists roughly 880,000 distinct CDR3 sequences; more than 15% were seen once. The source material was blood, either unsorted or a sorted T cell fraction (not recorded which). The source of these receptors is a human donor who was either an allogeneic HSCT recipient or a stem cell or donor lymphocyte infusion donor (not recorded which). It is not recorded whose cells these are; they may come from a transplant donor.

The chain is built from TRBV12-3 or TRBV12-4 and TRBJ2-6; 8 nucleotides line up with TRBD2. V lost 4 bases, J lost 1 base, and 6 bases stayed unmatched. The CDR3 sequence is 17 residues long. This CDR3 is CASSSGGIFSGANVLTF. DNA of the CDR3: TGTGCCAGCAGTTCGGGGGGGATATTTTCTGGGGCCAACGTCCTGACTTTC.

As DNA, the CDR3 is TGCAGTGCTAGAGTGAAGGAGAACTATGGCTACACCTTC. Translated: CSARVKENYGYTF. This chain joins TRBV20-1 and TRBJ1-2; D uncertain. In germline, CDR1 is DFQATT, CDR2 SNEGSKA (reference sequence). Trimming pared 1 base from V and 2 bases from J, leaving 8 bases between. The CDR3 consists of 13 residues.

The rearrangement joins TRBV7-3 to TRBJ2-1, with 10 bases matching TRBD2. The germline gives CDR1 SGHTA, CDR2 FQGTGA. This CDR3 is 18 amino acids long. Trimming at V came to 2 bases and at J to 4 bases, leaving 11 bases not matched to a gene. The CDR3 loop reads CASSLPSGGAGRYNEQFF. Written as DNA, the CDR3 is TGTGCCAGCAGCTTACCGAGCGGGGGGGCCGGTAGATACAATGAGCAGTTCTTC.

This clonotype was recorded only once. V is TRBV4-3 and J is TRBJ2-1; TRBD2 is a possible D gene (7 bases). This CDR3 spans 19 amino acids. Trimming took 0 bases from V and 0 from J, leaving 18 bases between them. Germline CDR1 LGHNA, CDR2 YSLEER. The CDR3 sequence: CASSQDRGGGVTSYNEQFF. As DNA, the CDR3 is TGCGCCAGCAGCCAAGATAGGGGGGGGGGCGTAACCTCCTACAATGAGCAGTTCTTC.

The V and J genes are TRBV18 and TRBJ1-1, with no clear D. Germline CDR1 is KGHSH and CDR2 is LQKENI. The CDR3 has 14 amino acids. Trimming stripped 5 bases from V and 5 bases from J, with 15 bases between. DNA of the CDR3: TGTGCCAGCTCAGATCCGGGGTCTGGGACTGAAGCTTTCTTT. Its translation is CASSDPGSGTEAFF.

The chain has TRBV5-1 and TRBJ2-1; no firm D call. The CDR3 loop spans 11 amino acids. Germline V CDR1 and CDR2: SGHRS, YFSETQ. The ends were cut back, 0 bases at V and 8 bases at J, with 3 bases in the middle. The CDR3 DNA sequence: TGCGCCAGCAGCTTGGAACATGAGCAGTTCTTC. Translation gives CASSLEHEQFF.

This clonotype appeared many times. V is TRBV12-3 or TRBV12-4 and J is TRBJ2-2, with D possibly being TRBD1 (6 bases). The CDR3 spans 14 residues. Between the trimmed V and J ends, which lost 2 bases and 4 bases, there was a span of 8 bases. The CDR3 sequence is CASSLRTVTGELFF. The CDR3 DNA follows: TGTGCCAGCAGTTTACGGACAGTCACCGGGGAGCTGTTTTTT.

This clonotype turned up a few times. The chain employs TRBV10-3 and TRBJ2-7; perhaps D is TRBD1 or TRBD2 (5 bases each). From germline, CDR1 is ENHRY and CDR2 SYGVKD. Trimming shortened V by 3 bases and J by 6 bases, and 18 bases separated the two germline ends. CDR3 size: 15 residues. The DNA for the CDR3 is TGTGCCATCAGTGAATACCCGGGACCAGGGTCCGAGCAGTACTTC. As protein: CAISEYPGPGSEQYF.

This clonotype was detected a few times. The rearrangement uses TRBV6-1 and TRBJ1-1; 7 nucleotides match TRBD1. In germline, CDR1 is MNHNS, CDR2 SASEGT. V lost 1 base, J lost 0 bases, and 5 bases stayed unmatched. The CDR3 sequence is 16 residues long. For the CDR3, the DNA is TGTGCCAGCAGTGAAGGCGCAGGGGGTGTGAACACTGAAGCTTTCTTT. As protein: CASSEGAGGVNTEAFF.

This clonotype was seen a handful of times. This sequence joins TRBV10-3 and TRBJ1-3, with a weak D call TRBD1 (5 bases). V dropped 10 bases and J dropped 2 bases, with 18 bases sitting between them. Germline-derived CDR1 and CDR2 are ENHRY and SYGVKD. The CDR3 is 15 amino acids. The CDR3 region has the DNA TGTGCCAGCAAGGGTACAGGATCGGCTGGAAACACCATATATTTT. This codes for CASKGTGSAGNTIYF.

This clonotype was found a few times. This chain uses TRBV20-1 with TRBJ2-5; 11 nucleotides line up with TRBD1. Germline CDR1 DFQATT, CDR2 SNEGSKA (reference sequence). This CDR3 is built from 14 residues. V shed 6 bases and J 7 bases; nucleotides not matched to a gene: 10. The CDR3 region has the DNA TGCAGTGCAGACCCGGGACAGGGGGTAGGGACCCAGTACTTC. Translated, it gives CSADPGQGVGTQYF.

There are a few counts of this clonotype. V is TRBV9 and J is TRBJ2-3; D is undetermined. Trimming left V 6 bases short and J 0 bases short, with 8 bases between. Germline-derived CDR1 and CDR2 are SGDLS and YYNGEE. CDR3 length: 13 residues. CDR3 protein: CASTEKSTDTQYF. The CDR3 nucleotides read TGTGCCAGCACCGAAAAGAGCACAGATACGCAGTATTTT. The whole variable domain, remainder taken from reference TRBV9 and TRBJ2-3, is DSGVTQTPKHLITATGQRVTLRCSPRSGDLSVYWYQQSLDQGLQFLIQYYNGEERAKGNILERFSAQQFPDLHSELNLSSLELGDSALYFCASTEKSTDTQYFGPGTRLTVL.

The V and J genes are TRBV5-1 and TRBJ1-2; TRBD1 matches at 7 bases. V shed 4 bases, J shed 6 bases, and the junction held 15 bases outside the gene matches. The CDR3 is made up of 16 amino acids. Germline values: CDR1 SGHRS, CDR2 YFSETQ. The CDR3 nucleotides are TGCGCCAGCAGCGCCACGACAGGGTCGTCTGATGATGGCTACACCTTC. Its translation is CASSATTGSSDDGYTF.

This chain links TRBV20-1 with TRBJ2-7; TRBD2 aligns across 9 bases. The germline V gene has CDR1 DFQATT and CDR2 SNEGSKA (reference sequence). The CDR3 extends over 14 amino acids. J was trimmed by 2 bases and V by 5 bases; bases with no gene match: 7. CDR3 in amino acids: CSAPTSGTTYEQYF. CDR3 nucleotide sequence: TGCAGTGCTCCGACTAGCGGTACAACCTACGAGCAGTACTTC.

This clonotype was seen a few times. The chain recombines TRBV12-3 or TRBV12-4 with TRBJ2-1, with 9 bases identical to TRBD2. The trim removed 6 bases at V and 6 bases at J, leaving 6 bases unmatched. This CDR3 spans 14 amino acids. CDR3: CASRLSGRPNEQFF. CDR3 DNA: TGTGCCAGCAGACTCAGCGGGAGGCCCAATGAGCAGTTCTTC.

The chain carries TRBV3-1 and TRBJ2-1; possible D gene TRBD1, 6 bases. The V end lost 4 bases, the J end lost 8 bases, and 12 bases lay between the germline ends. The germline V gene has CDR1 LGHDT and CDR2 YNNKEL (reference sequence). The CDR3 covers 13 residues. The CDR3 sequence: CASSLLQGHEQFF. The CDR3 coding sequence is TGTGCCAGCAGCCTATTACAGGGCCATGAGCAGTTCTTC.

The sample holds many counts of this clonotype. DNA for the CDR3: TGTGCCAGCAGTTATCACGCTAACCCCTCGACAGGTGGAAACACTGAAGCTTTCTTT. Its protein is CASSYHANPSTGGNTEAFF. The chain has TRBV12-3 or TRBV12-4 and TRBJ1-1, with D maybe TRBD1 (6 bases). Trimming removed 4 bases from V and 2 bases from J, with 26 bases in between. The CDR3 totals 19 residues.

This clonotype has more than one count but fewer than ten. The chain employs TRBV4-3 and TRBJ2-5; maybe TRBD2 (6 bases). CDR1 is LGHNA and CDR2 is YSLEER in the germline V gene. This CDR3 is 16 amino acids long. V dropped 0 bases and J dropped 0 bases, with 11 bases sitting between them. The CDR3 sequence: CASSQDWTNYQETQYF. Here the CDR3 DNA reads TGCGCCAGCAGCCAAGATTGGACTAACTACCAAGAGACCCAGTACTTC.

This chain links TRBV28 with TRBJ2-1; D is uncertain. CDR3 size: 14 residues. Germline values: CDR1 MDHEN, CDR2 SYDVKM. Trimming pared 3 bases from V and 1 base from J, leaving 7 bases between. CDR3 region: CASSFWGSYNEQFF. CDR3 in DNA: TGTGCCAGCAGTTTTTGGGGATCCTACAATGAGCAGTTCTTC. The variable domain in full, with the rest retrieved from reference TRBV28 and TRBJ2-1, is DVKVTQSSRYLVKRTGEKVFLECVQDMDHENMFWYRQDPGLGLRLIYFSYDVKMKEKGDIPEGYSVSREKKERFSLILESASTNQTSMYLCASSFWGSYNEQFFGPGTRLTVL.

V and J are TRBV20-1 and TRBJ2-7, with 10 bases lining up with TRBD2. With 6 bases clipped from V and 2 bases from J, the junction kept 13 bases outside the gene matches. Germline V gene data show CDR1 as DFQATT and CDR2 as SNEGSKA (reference sequence). The CDR3 totals 16 residues. CDR3 in amino acids: CSAEGELAGSAYEQYF. The DNA of the CDR3 is TGCAGTGCCGAGGGGGAACTAGCGGGGTCCGCCTACGAGCAGTACTTC.

Here the CDR3 reads CASRPGQDWVYEQYF. The CDR3, as DNA: TGCGCCAGCAGACCCGGACAAGATTGGGTCTACGAGCAGTACTTC. The chain has TRBV5-1 and TRBJ2-7, with D perhaps matching TRBD1 (5 bases). Trimming pared 5 bases from V and 3 bases from J, leaving 18 bases between. CDR1 and CDR2 (germline): SGHRS, YFSETQ. The CDR3 has 15 amino acids.

The genes are TRBV6-1 and TRBJ1-2; maybe TRBD1 (5 bases). The germline gives CDR1 MNHNS, CDR2 SASEGT. Trimming pared 7 bases from V and 1 base from J, leaving 10 bases between. The CDR3 length is 13 residues. Here the CDR3 DNA reads TGTGCCAGCACCCCGACAGTTAACTATGGCTACACCTTC. Its protein product is CASTPTVNYGYTF.

This clonotype was detected ten times or more. The chain carries TRBV12-3 or TRBV12-4 and TRBJ1-1, with D uncertain. The CDR3 spans 15 residues. Trimming took off 5 bases at V and 1 base at J, with 14 bases between the two ends. The CDR3 coding sequence is TGTGCCAGCAGTCCCACCCCGGCCGGGAACACTGAAGCTTTCTTT. This gives the protein CASSPTPAGNTEAFF.

The gene calls are TRBV12-3 or TRBV12-4 and TRBJ2-3; D is uncertain. V lost 7 bases and J lost 4, with 12 bases in between. The CDR3 runs to 13 residues. Here the CDR3 DNA reads TGTGCCAGCACCACCAAAAGGGCAGATACGCAGTATTTT. Residues: CASTTKRADTQYF.

This clonotype was detected a few times. The chain couples TRBV20-1 to TRBJ2-3; D gene uncertain. The CDR3 is made up of 13 amino acids. V dropped 0 bases and J dropped 2 bases, with 6 bases sitting between them. The germline CDR1 and CDR2 sequences are DFQATT and SNEGSKA (reference sequence). CDR3 sequence reads: CSAREDHTDTQYF. The CDR3 coding sequence is TGCAGTGCTAGAGAAGACCACACAGATACGCAGTATTTT.

The rearrangement uses TRBV7-2 and TRBJ2-5; perhaps TRBD1 as D (5 bases). Trimming left V 2 bases short and J 4 bases short, with 14 bases between. Germline CDR1 is SGHTA and CDR2 is FQGNSA. This CDR3 has 15 amino acids. CDR3 sequence: CASSLFYHGAETQYF. The CDR3, as DNA: TGTGCCAGCAGCTTATTTTACCATGGGGCAGAGACCCAGTACTTC.